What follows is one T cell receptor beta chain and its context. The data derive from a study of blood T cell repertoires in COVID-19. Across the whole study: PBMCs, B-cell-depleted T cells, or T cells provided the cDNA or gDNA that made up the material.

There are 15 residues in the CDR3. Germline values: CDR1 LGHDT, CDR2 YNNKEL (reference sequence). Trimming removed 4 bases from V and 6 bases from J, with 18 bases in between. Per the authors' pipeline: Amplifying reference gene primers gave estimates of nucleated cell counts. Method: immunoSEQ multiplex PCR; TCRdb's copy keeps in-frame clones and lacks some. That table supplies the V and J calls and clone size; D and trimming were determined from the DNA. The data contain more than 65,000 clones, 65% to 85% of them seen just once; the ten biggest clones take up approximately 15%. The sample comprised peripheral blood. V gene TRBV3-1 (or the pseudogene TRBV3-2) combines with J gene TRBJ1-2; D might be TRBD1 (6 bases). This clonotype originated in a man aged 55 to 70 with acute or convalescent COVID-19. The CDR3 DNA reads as TGTGCCAGCAGCCTAGGACAGCCCTTGAAGAATGGCTACACCTTC. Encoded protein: CASSLGQPLKNGYTF.